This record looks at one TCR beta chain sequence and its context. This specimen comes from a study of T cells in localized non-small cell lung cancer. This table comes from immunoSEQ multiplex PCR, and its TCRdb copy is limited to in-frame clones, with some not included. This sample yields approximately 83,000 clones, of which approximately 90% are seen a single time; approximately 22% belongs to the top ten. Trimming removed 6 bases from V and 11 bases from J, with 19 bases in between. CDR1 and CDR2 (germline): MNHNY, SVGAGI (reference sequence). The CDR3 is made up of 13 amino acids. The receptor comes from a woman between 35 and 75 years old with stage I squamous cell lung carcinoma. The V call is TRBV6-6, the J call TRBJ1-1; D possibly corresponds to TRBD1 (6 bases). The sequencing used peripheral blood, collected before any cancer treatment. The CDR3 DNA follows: TGTGCCAGCAGGCCGTCGGAGAGGGGGGGGGCTTTCTTT. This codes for CASRPSERGGAFF.